These 8 T cell receptor beta chains originate from one sample sequenced in a study of blood T cell repertoires in COVID-19. Repertoires were generated with immunoSEQ multiplex PCR, while TCRdb's copy carries only in-frame clones and drops some. The sample holds roughly 260,000 clones; 86% are singletons and the top ten take about 9.8%. Source material: peripheral blood. The source of these receptors is a middle-aged man who had recovered from COVID-19.

The chain couples TRBV4-2 to TRBJ2-6; weak D call: TRBD1 (5 bases). The CDR3 contains 15 residues. Trimming pared 5 bases from V and 3 bases from J, leaving 11 bases between. The germline CDR1 and CDR2 sequences are LGHNA and YNFKEQ. The CDR3 loop is CASSYIRDGANVLTF. The CDR3 DNA follows: TGTGCCAGCAGCTATATCAGGGATGGGGCCAACGTCCTGACTTTC.

The chain has TRBV11-3 and TRBJ1-2, with a weak D call TRBD1 (5 bases). The V end lost 3 bases, the J end lost 2 bases, and 16 bases lay between the germline ends. This CDR3 spans 16 amino acids. Germline-derived CDR1 and CDR2 are SGHNT and YENEEA. The CDR3 region is CASSFTQGGENYGYTF. The CDR3 coding sequence is TGTGCCAGCAGCTTTACCCAGGGCGGCGAGAACTATGGCTACACCTTC.

This sequence joins TRBV4-3 and TRBJ2-7; 15 nucleotides line up with TRBD2. This CDR3 is built from 16 residues. Germline CDR1 LGHNA, CDR2 YSLEER. Germline trimming cut 1 base from V and 6 bases from J; bases unmatched to any gene: 4. CDR3 sequence reads: CASSQVSGLAGGEQYF. The DNA for the CDR3 is TGCGCCAGCAGCCAAGTCTCGGGACTAGCGGGAGGCGAGCAGTACTTC.

The gene calls are TRBV29-1 and TRBJ1-3, with a tentative D call TRBD1 (5 bases). Germline CDR1 is SQVTM and CDR2 is ANQGSEA. V lost 7 bases to trimming and J lost 0 bases, with 10 bases between them. The CDR3 has 13 residues. CDR3 coding DNA: TGCAGCGGGGGCGACCTCTCTGGAAACACCATATATTTT. Its translation: CSGGDLSGNTIYF.

V and J are TRBV29-1 and TRBJ1-2; D ambiguous. The V and J ends lost 5 bases and 0 bases respectively, with 13 bases between them. Germline loops: CDR1 SQVTM, CDR2 ANQGSEA. The CDR3 is 14 amino acids. CDR3 nucleotides: TGCAGCGTTTCCGGAGCCGGGGCTAACTATGGCTACACCTTC. This encodes CSVSGAGANYGYTF.

This chain uses TRBV24-1 with TRBJ2-1; 9 bases match TRBD1. Trimming cost V 2 bases and J 7 bases; bases outside gene matches: 11. Germline V gene sequence: CDR1 KGHDR, CDR2 SFDVKD. The CDR3 is made up of 17 amino acids. CDR3 nucleotide sequence: TGTGCCACCAGTGATTATCCGGGACAGGGTCATGGTAATGAGCAGTTCTTC. It yields the protein CATSDYPGQGHGNEQFF.

The table lists this clone with a few counts. The V call is TRBV19, the J call TRBJ2-5; 9 bases map to TRBD1. The CDR3 consists of 14 residues. CDR1 is LNHDA and CDR2 is SQIVND in the germline V gene (reference sequence). V gave up 1 base and J gave up 5 bases; unmatched junction bases: 2. The CDR3 DNA sequence: TGTGCCAGTAGTATAGGGACAGGGGTGGAGACCCAGTACTTC. Encoded protein: CASSIGTGVETQYF.

The chain couples TRBV4-3 to TRBJ1-1; 7 bases align to TRBD1. CDR3 size: 14 residues. V lost 2 bases and J lost 1; bases outside the gene matches: 1. CDR1 and CDR2 from the germline V gene are LGHNA and YSLEER. CDR3 region: CASSQRQGNTEAFF. CDR3 nucleotide sequence: TGCGCCAGCAGCCAAAGACAGGGGAACACTGAAGCTTTCTTT.